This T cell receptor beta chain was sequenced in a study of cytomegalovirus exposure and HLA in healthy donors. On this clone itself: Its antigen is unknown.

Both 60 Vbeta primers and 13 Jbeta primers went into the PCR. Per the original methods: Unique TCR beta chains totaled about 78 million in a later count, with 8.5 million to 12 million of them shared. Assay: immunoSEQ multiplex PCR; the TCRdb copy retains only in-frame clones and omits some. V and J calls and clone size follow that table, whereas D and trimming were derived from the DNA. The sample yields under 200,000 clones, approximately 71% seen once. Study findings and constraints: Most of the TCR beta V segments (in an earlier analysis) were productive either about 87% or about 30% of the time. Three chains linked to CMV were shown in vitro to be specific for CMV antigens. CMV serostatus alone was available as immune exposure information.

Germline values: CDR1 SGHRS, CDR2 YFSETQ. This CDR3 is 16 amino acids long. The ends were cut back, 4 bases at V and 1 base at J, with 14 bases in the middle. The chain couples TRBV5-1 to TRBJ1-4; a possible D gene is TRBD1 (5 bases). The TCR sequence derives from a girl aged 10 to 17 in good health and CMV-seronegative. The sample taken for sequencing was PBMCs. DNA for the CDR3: TGCGCCAGCAGCCCGGGGCTGGGGGGAACTAATGAAAAACTGTTTTTT. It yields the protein CASSPGLGGTNEKLFF.